Listed below are T cell receptor beta chains from one sample, sequenced in a study of OX40 agonist ivuxolimab in advanced cancers. Libraries were prepared by immunoSEQ multiplex PCR; TCRdb keeps only in-frame clonotypes and omits some of them. The sample contains fewer than 70,000 clones, 80% to 90% of which appear only once. Sequenced material: CD4+ or CD8+ T cells sorted from blood, taken in a trial of the OX40 agonist ivuxolimab. The receptors were gathered from an adult with an advanced solid tumor such as melanoma, head and neck, liver or kidney cancer. The CDR3 runs from the conserved cysteine through the conserved F or W. Fields, in order: clone size, V gene, J gene, D gene, CDR3 protein, CDR3 DNA. A D gene is named only where the DNA matches it firmly. A row's size may be missing; if present it is once, few, many or a size class.

clone size: NA; V gene: TRBV28; J gene: TRBJ2-3; D gene: NA; CDR3 protein: CASSFSPSTDTQYF; CDR3 DNA: TGTGCCAGCAGTTTTAGCCCAAGCACAGATACGCAGTATTTT
clone size: NA; V gene: TRBV6-5; J gene: TRBJ2-1; D gene: NA; CDR3 protein: CASSPWGGANEQFF; CDR3 DNA: TGTGCCAGCAGTCCCTGGGGGGGGGCCAATGAGCAGTTCTTC
clone size: NA; V gene: TRBV18; J gene: TRBJ1-2; D gene: NA; CDR3 protein: CASSPPTGTRSGYTF; CDR3 DNA: TGTGCCAGCTCACCACCTACCGGGACGCGGAGTGGCTACACCTTC
clone size: NA; V gene: TRBV28; J gene: TRBJ1-3; D gene: NA; CDR3 protein: CASSLFDGDSISGNTIYF; CDR3 DNA: TGTGCCAGCAGTTTATTCGACGGCGACTCGATCTCTGGAAACACCATATATTTT
clone size: NA; V gene: TRBV7-6; J gene: TRBJ2-5; D gene: NA; CDR3 protein: CASSRFQETQYF; CDR3 DNA: TGTGCCAGCAGCAGGTTCCAAGAGACCCAGTACTTC
clone size: NA; V gene: TRBV7-6; J gene: TRBJ1-5; D gene: NA; CDR3 protein: CASSPLPRGSSNQPQHF; CDR3 DNA: TGTGCCAGCAGCCCTCTACCCAGGGGCTCTAGCAATCAGCCCCAGCATTTT
clone size: NA; V gene: TRBV6-1; J gene: TRBJ2-7; D gene: NA; CDR3 protein: CASSEPKDEQYF; CDR3 DNA: TGTGCCAGCAGTGAACCGAAGGACGAGCAGTACTTC
clone size: NA; V gene: TRBV4-1; J gene: TRBJ2-4; D gene: TRBD1; CDR3 protein: CASSQSPTGQGAAKNIQYF; CDR3 DNA: TGCGCCAGCAGCCAATCCCCGACGGGACAGGGGGCGGCCAAAAACATTCAGTACTTC
clone size: NA; V gene: TRBV28; J gene: TRBJ2-7; D gene: NA; CDR3 protein: CASSLHLTYEQYF; CDR3 DNA: TGTGCCAGCAGTTTGCACCTTACCTACGAGCAGTACTTC
clone size: NA; V gene: TRBV7-2; J gene: TRBJ1-1; D gene: NA; CDR3 protein: CASSQVVGTGTEAFF; CDR3 DNA: TGTGCCAGCAGCCAGGTGGTCGGGACGGGGACTGAAGCTTTCTTT
clone size: NA; V gene: TRBV14; J gene: TRBJ1-1; D gene: TRBD1; CDR3 protein: CASSPYRGTEAFF; CDR3 DNA: TGTGCCAGCAGCCCCTACAGGGGAACTGAAGCTTTCTTT
clone size: NA; V gene: TRBV2; J gene: TRBJ1-4; D gene: NA; CDR3 protein: CASRGHEGEKLFF; CDR3 DNA: TGTGCCAGCAGGGGGCACGAGGGGGAAAAACTGTTTTTT
clone size: NA; V gene: TRBV19; J gene: TRBJ1-2; D gene: TRBD1; CDR3 protein: CASSMGDSFYGYTF; CDR3 DNA: TGTGCCAGTAGTATGGGGGACAGTTTCTATGGCTACACCTTC
clone size: NA; V gene: TRBV11-2; J gene: TRBJ1-4; D gene: NA; CDR3 protein: CASSLDGFYEKLFF; CDR3 DNA: TGTGCCAGCAGCTTAGATGGGTTTTATGAAAAACTGTTTTTT
clone size: NA; V gene: TRBV5-1; J gene: TRBJ1-5; D gene: NA; CDR3 protein: CASSLSGRTGQPQHF; CDR3 DNA: TGCGCCAGCAGCTTGTCGGGCAGGACGGGTCAGCCCCAGCATTTT
clone size: NA; V gene: TRBV9; J gene: TRBJ2-3; D gene: NA; CDR3 protein: CASSVVAGPTDTQYF; CDR3 DNA: TGTGCCAGCAGCGTAGTCGCGGGACCCACAGATACGCAGTATTTT
clone size: NA; V gene: TRBV19; J gene: TRBJ1-1; D gene: NA; CDR3 protein: CASTQLGPNTEAFF; CDR3 DNA: TGTGCCAGTACGCAGCTGGGACCCAACACTGAAGCTTTCTTT
clone size: NA; V gene: TRBV5-8; J gene: TRBJ1-5; D gene: NA; CDR3 protein: CASSLGGDQPQHF; CDR3 DNA: TGTGCCAGCAGCTTGGGGGGGGATCAGCCCCAGCATTTT
clone size: NA; V gene: TRBV6-5; J gene: TRBJ2-6; D gene: NA; CDR3 protein: CASSLTVSGANVLTF; CDR3 DNA: TGTGCCAGCAGTTTGACAGTCTCTGGGGCCAACGTCCTGACTTTC
clone size: NA; V gene: TRBV7-8; J gene: TRBJ2-1; D gene: TRBD1; CDR3 protein: CASSTGGIEQFF; CDR3 DNA: TGTGCCAGCAGTACAGGGGGGATTGAGCAGTTCTTC
clone size: NA; V gene: TRBV4-1; J gene: TRBJ2-3; D gene: NA; CDR3 protein: CASSLEGGQGDTQYF; CDR3 DNA: TGCGCCAGCAGCCTGGAGGGGGGCCAGGGGGATACGCAGTATTTT
clone size: NA; V gene: TRBV7-9; J gene: TRBJ2-4; D gene: NA; CDR3 protein: CASSFAGTTLAKNIQYF; CDR3 DNA: TGTGCCAGCAGCTTTGCGGGGACCACCTTAGCCAAAAACATTCAGTACTTC
clone size: NA; V gene: TRBV6-1; J gene: TRBJ2-2; D gene: NA; CDR3 protein: CASSAGRGPNTGELFF; CDR3 DNA: TGTGCCAGCAGTGCTGGACGGGGGCCGAACACCGGGGAGCTGTTTTTT
clone size: few; V gene: TRBV6-1; J gene: TRBJ1-2; D gene: TRBD1; CDR3 protein: CASMSTGQNYGYTF; CDR3 DNA: TGTGCCAGCATGTCCACGGGACAGAACTATGGCTACACCTTC
clone size: NA; V gene: TRBV5-6; J gene: TRBJ1-5; D gene: NA; CDR3 protein: CASSLRGARGQPQHF; CDR3 DNA: TGTGCCAGCAGCTTGCGGGGGGCGCGGGGTCAGCCCCAGCATTTT
clone size: NA; V gene: TRBV9; J gene: TRBJ1-1; D gene: NA; CDR3 protein: CASSVLTVGMNTEAFF; CDR3 DNA: TGTGCCAGCAGCGTACTTACAGTGGGCATGAACACTGAAGCTTTCTTT
clone size: NA; V gene: TRBV28; J gene: TRBJ1-5; D gene: TRBD1; CDR3 protein: CASSQTGGGQPQHF; CDR3 DNA: TGTGCCAGCAGCCAGACAGGGGGCGGCCAGCCCCAGCATTTT
clone size: NA; V gene: TRBV5-4; J gene: TRBJ1-4; D gene: NA; CDR3 protein: CASSLVGVDEKLFF; CDR3 DNA: TGTGCCAGCAGCTTGGTAGGTGTGGATGAAAAACTGTTTTTT
clone size: NA; V gene: TRBV5-1; J gene: TRBJ2-3; D gene: NA; CDR3 protein: CASSPQGRQGQVNTQYF; CDR3 DNA: TGCGCCAGCAGCCCCCAGGGTCGCCAGGGCCAAGTAAATACGCAGTATTTT
clone size: NA; V gene: TRBV19; J gene: TRBJ1-5; D gene: NA; CDR3 protein: CASSILGSNQPQHF; CDR3 DNA: TGTGCCAGTAGTATACTGGGTAGCAATCAGCCCCAGCATTTT
clone size: few; V gene: TRBV18; J gene: TRBJ2-7; D gene: NA; CDR3 protein: CASSPRGINEQYF; CDR3 DNA: TGTGCCAGCTCACCACGGGGAATCAACGAGCAGTACTTC
clone size: once; V gene: TRBV29-1; J gene: TRBJ1-5; D gene: NA; CDR3 protein: CSVLTGNQPQHF; CDR3 DNA: TGCAGCGTTCTAACAGGGAATCAGCCCCAGCATTTT
clone size: once; V gene: TRBV10-1; J gene: TRBJ1-1; D gene: NA; CDR3 protein: CASTGCRVNTEAFF; CDR3 DNA: TGCGCCAGCACAGGGTGCAGAGTTAACACTGAAGCTTTCTTT
clone size: few; V gene: TRBV4-3; J gene: TRBJ1-1; D gene: NA; CDR3 protein: CASSQQNTEAFF; CDR3 DNA: TGCGCCAGCAGCCAGCAAAACACTGAAGCTTTCTTT
clone size: few; V gene: TRBV4-2; J gene: TRBJ1-3; D gene: NA; CDR3 protein: CASSPGVQAGTGNTIYF; CDR3 DNA: TGTGCCAGCAGCCCTGGGGTGCAGGCAGGAACTGGAAACACCATATATTTT
clone size: NA; V gene: TRBV29-1; J gene: TRBJ1-2; D gene: NA; CDR3 protein: CGGGGGYGYTF; CDR3 DNA: TGCGGGGGCGGAGGAGGCTATGGCTACACCTTC
clone size: NA; V gene: TRBV15; J gene: TRBJ1-4; D gene: TRBD1; CDR3 protein: CAIAPQGVNEKLFF; CDR3 DNA: TGTGCCATCGCCCCACAGGGGGTTAATGAAAAACTGTTTTTT
clone size: NA; V gene: TRBV2; J gene: TRBJ1-2; D gene: NA; CDR3 protein: CASSAGPQSYGYTF; CDR3 DNA: TGTGCCAGCAGCGCGGGACCGCAGTCCTATGGCTACACCTTC
clone size: NA; V gene: TRBV25-1; J gene: TRBJ1-1; D gene: NA; CDR3 protein: CASSDPGRGMNTEAFF; CDR3 DNA: TGTGCCAGCAGTGACCCCGGAAGAGGGATGAACACTGAAGCTTTCTTT
clone size: once; V gene: TRBV6-5; J gene: TRBJ1-1; D gene: NA; CDR3 protein: CASSTLDMNTEAFF; CDR3 DNA: TGTGCCAGCAGTACCTTGGATATGAACACTGAAGCTTTCTTT
clone size: few; V gene: TRBV6-1; J gene: TRBJ2-3; D gene: NA; CDR3 protein: CASSDHPAETLSTDTQYF; CDR3 DNA: TGTGCCAGCAGTGATCATCCCGCCGAGACACTCAGCACAGATACGCAGTATTTT
clone size: NA; V gene: TRBV19; J gene: TRBJ1-5; D gene: NA; CDR3 protein: CASSIGPAPNQPQHF; CDR3 DNA: TGTGCCAGTAGTATCGGCCCAGCGCCGAATCAGCCCCAGCATTTT
clone size: NA; V gene: TRBV14; J gene: TRBJ1-1; D gene: NA; CDR3 protein: CASSQPLGLGASTEAFF; CDR3 DNA: TGTGCCAGCAGCCAACCCCTTGGACTGGGGGCGTCCACTGAAGCTTTCTTT
clone size: NA; V gene: TRBV5-1; J gene: TRBJ2-2; D gene: NA; CDR3 protein: CASDPGGTGELFF; CDR3 DNA: TGCGCCAGCGACCCAGGGGGGACCGGGGAGCTGTTTTTT
clone size: NA; V gene: TRBV27; J gene: TRBJ2-1; D gene: NA; CDR3 protein: CASSLSAGNEQFF; CDR3 DNA: TGTGCCAGCAGTTTATCGGCGGGGAATGAGCAGTTCTTC
clone size: NA; V gene: TRBV6-5; J gene: TRBJ1-6; D gene: TRBD1; CDR3 protein: CASRGQNNSPLHF; CDR3 DNA: TGTGCCAGCAGGGGACAGAATAATTCACCCCTCCACTTT
clone size: NA; V gene: TRBV27; J gene: TRBJ2-4; D gene: NA; CDR3 protein: CASSSLTTRRAKNIQYF; CDR3 DNA: TGTGCCAGCAGTTCCTTGACAACCCGGAGAGCCAAAAACATTCAGTACTTC
clone size: NA; V gene: TRBV6-1; J gene: TRBJ1-1; D gene: NA; CDR3 protein: CASSVGGLLTEAFF; CDR3 DNA: TGTGCCAGCAGTGTTGGGGGGCTGCTTACTGAAGCTTTCTTT
clone size: once; V gene: TRBV15; J gene: TRBJ1-6; D gene: NA; CDR3 protein: CATSRGPILYNSPLHF; CDR3 DNA: TGTGCCACCAGCAGAGGGCCGATCCTCTATAATTCACCCCTCCACTTT
clone size: NA; V gene: TRBV27; J gene: TRBJ2-5; D gene: TRBD2; CDR3 protein: CASRKTLGLAGGSQETQYF; CDR3 DNA: TGTGCCAGCAGGAAGACTCTCGGACTAGCGGGGGGGAGCCAAGAGACCCAGTACTTC
clone size: NA; V gene: TRBV7-3; J gene: TRBJ2-3; D gene: NA; CDR3 protein: CASSLSGGLGTDTQYF; CDR3 DNA: TGTGCCAGCAGCTTATCAGGGGGGCTCGGCACAGATACGCAGTATTTT
clone size: once; V gene: TRBV15; J gene: TRBJ1-5; D gene: NA; CDR3 protein: CATAAPGSGQPQHF; CDR3 DNA: TGTGCCACCGCGGCCCCAGGGAGCGGTCAGCCCCAGCATTTT
clone size: NA; V gene: TRBV7-8; J gene: TRBJ1-4; D gene: NA; CDR3 protein: CASSFGEGSLGKLFF; CDR3 DNA: NA
clone size: NA; V gene: TRBV6-1; J gene: TRBJ2-7; D gene: NA; CDR3 protein: CASSPGDTYEQYF; CDR3 DNA: TGTGCCAGCAGTCCGGGTGACACCTACGAGCAGTACTTC
clone size: NA; V gene: TRBV6-5; J gene: TRBJ1-6; D gene: NA; CDR3 protein: CASSYSSPGNSPLHF; CDR3 DNA: TGTGCCAGCAGTTATTCGAGTCCAGGCAATTCACCCCTCCACTTT
clone size: NA; V gene: TRBV4-3; J gene: TRBJ2-1; D gene: NA; CDR3 protein: CASSQDGPSATADEQFF; CDR3 DNA: TGCGCCAGCAGCCAAGACGGACCTAGCGCCACCGCCGATGAGCAGTTCTTC
clone size: NA; V gene: TRBV7-3; J gene: TRBJ2-7; D gene: TRBD1; CDR3 protein: CASSLTRTGLDEQYF; CDR3 DNA: TGTGCCAGCAGCTTAACGAGGACAGGGTTAGACGAGCAGTACTTC
clone size: NA; V gene: TRBV6-6; J gene: TRBJ1-4; D gene: NA; CDR3 protein: CASTPREKLFF; CDR3 DNA: TGTGCCAGCACCCCTCGGGAAAAACTGTTTTTT
clone size: NA; V gene: TRBV6-1; J gene: TRBJ2-3; D gene: NA; CDR3 protein: CASSEAFSPGTDTQYF; CDR3 DNA: TGTGCCAGCAGTGAAGCGTTTTCCCCTGGCACAGATACGCAGTATTTT
clone size: NA; V gene: TRBV6-1; J gene: TRBJ1-2; D gene: NA; CDR3 protein: CASSQGNRYGYTF; CDR3 DNA: TGTGCCAGCAGCCAGGGAAACCGATATGGCTACACCTTC